Listed below are T cell receptor beta chains from one sample, sequenced in a study of technical replicates of blood from a handful of donors. Repertoires were generated with immunoSEQ multiplex PCR, while TCRdb's copy carries only in-frame clones and drops some. The repertoire holds around 76,000 clones, with 75% to 95% as singletons. Input material: T cells isolated from PBMCs. These receptors all stem from a human donor in good health. Both conserved end residues are part of each CDR3. The D gene is left open where the match is weak. Clone size is shown for a subset of rows, as once, few, many or a class of expanded clone.

v_call	j_call	d_call	clone_size	cdr3_aa	cdr3_nt
TRBV18	TRBJ1-5	TRBD1	.	CASSATGTGGQPQHF	TGTGCCAGCTCAGCCACGGGGACAGGGGGCCAGCCCCAGCATTTT
TRBV27	TRBJ2-1	TRBD2	.	CASSPGTSPYNEQFF	TGTGCCAGCAGCCCAGGGACTAGCCCCTACAATGAGCAGTTCTTC
TRBV5-4	TRBJ2-1	.	once	CASRRQTYNEQFF	TGTGCCAGCAGGCGACAGACGTACAATGAGCAGTTCTTC
TRBV19	TRBJ1-3	.	.	CASSTPTVRDAGNTIYF	TGTGCCAGTAGTACGCCGACAGTACGAGATGCTGGAAACACCATATATTTT
TRBV28	TRBJ1-2	TRBD1	once	CASRLDRVGYTF	TGTGCCAGCAGGCTGGACAGGGTTGGCTACACCTTC
TRBV5-1	TRBJ1-1	.	.	CASSLHEGTEAFF	TGCGCCAGCAGCTTGCATGAGGGAACTGAAGCTTTCTTT
TRBV7-6	TRBJ2-3	.	.	CASSPLVERRPRADTQYF	TGTGCCAGCAGTCCTCTGGTCGAGCGGCGCCCAAGAGCAGATACGCAGTATTTT
TRBV7-2	TRBJ1-2	.	few	CASSRGGVGYTF	TGTGCCAGCAGCCGCGGGGGGGTTGGCTACACCTTC
TRBV15	TRBJ2-7	TRBD1	.	CATSRERDRVGEQYF	TGTGCCACCAGCAGAGAAAGAGACAGGGTAGGCGAGCAGTACTTC
TRBV29-1	TRBJ2-7	TRBD1	.	CSASRDSSYEQYF	TGCAGCGCGAGCAGGGACAGCTCCTACGAGCAGTACTTC
TRBV6-6	TRBJ2-3	.	.	CASSYSSGQQVDTQYF	TGTGCCAGCAGTTACTCGTCAGGACAGCAAGTGGATACGCAGTATTTT
TRBV5-1	TRBJ1-1	.	once	CASSSTGQNTEAFF	TGCGCCAGCAGCTCGACAGGCCAAAACACTGAAGCTTTCTTT
TRBV30	TRBJ2-7	TRBD2	.	CAWMRGGAAYEQYF	TGTGCCTGGATGCGGGGGGGGGCGGCCTACGAGCAGTACTTC
TRBV6-1	TRBJ2-1	.	.	CASSEGVLGYEQFF	TGTGCCAGCAGTGAAGGAGTCCTGGGCTATGAGCAGTTCTTC